The rows below give T cell receptor beta chains drawn from one sample of a study of beta chain features in type 1 diabetes. The method was immunoSEQ multiplex PCR; TCRdb's version includes in-frame clones alone and lacks a portion of them. The repertoire holds 130,000 to 150,000 clones, with roughly 53% as singletons. The sequenced sample consisted of Tregs from blood. The origin of the receptors is a man between 18 and 35 years old in good health. The CDR3 runs from the conserved cysteine through the conserved F or W. Each record gives: V gene, D gene, clone size, CDR3 length, J gene, CDR3 protein, CDR3 DNA. A D gene is named only where the DNA matches it firmly. Clone size is shown for a subset of rows, as once, few, many or a class of expanded clone.

v_call: TRBV6-5
d_call: NA
clone_size: NA
cdr3_length: 12
j_call: TRBJ2-3
cdr3_aa: CASSPRRDTQYF
cdr3_nt: TGTGCCAGCAGCCCAAGGCGGGATACGCAGTATTTT

v_call: TRBV6-5
d_call: TRBD1
clone_size: NA
cdr3_length: 16
j_call: TRBJ2-7
cdr3_aa: CASSYSLGQGAFEQYF
cdr3_nt: TGTGCCAGCAGTTACTCCCTGGGACAGGGGGCATTCGAGCAGTACTTC

v_call: TRBV7-2
d_call: TRBD1
clone_size: few
cdr3_length: 17
j_call: TRBJ1-5
cdr3_aa: CASSLDRDYYSNQPQHF
cdr3_nt: TGTGCCAGCAGCTTGGACAGGGATTATTATAGCAATCAGCCCCAGCATTTT

v_call: TRBV30
d_call: NA
clone_size: NA
cdr3_length: 13
j_call: TRBJ1-6
cdr3_aa: CAWGRQSNSPLHF
cdr3_nt: TGTGCCTGGGGTCGACAGAGCAATTCACCCCTCCACTTT

v_call: TRBV25-1
d_call: NA
clone_size: NA
cdr3_length: 11
j_call: TRBJ2-7
cdr3_aa: CASTGFYEQYF
cdr3_nt: TGTGCCAGCACAGGGTTCTACGAGCAGTACTTC

v_call: TRBV6-5
d_call: NA
clone_size: NA
cdr3_length: 15
j_call: TRBJ1-6
cdr3_aa: CASSRLQGMGSPLHF
cdr3_nt: TGTGCCAGCAGTCGCCTCCAGGGAATGGGTTCACCCCTCCACTTT

v_call: TRBV7-9
d_call: TRBD2
clone_size: few
cdr3_length: 15
j_call: TRBJ2-3
cdr3_aa: CASSSGTRTPDTQYF
cdr3_nt: TGTGCCAGCAGCTCAGGGACTAGGACCCCTGATACGCAGTATTTT

v_call: TRBV11-2
d_call: NA
clone_size: NA
cdr3_length: 11
j_call: TRBJ2-7
cdr3_aa: CASRVSVEQYF
cdr3_nt: TGTGCCAGCAGGGTGTCGGTCGAGCAGTACTTC

v_call: TRBV11-1
d_call: NA
clone_size: NA
cdr3_length: 14
j_call: TRBJ2-3
cdr3_aa: CASSFSPLTDTQYF
cdr3_nt: TGTGCCAGCAGCTTCTCCCCACTCACAGATACGCAGTATTTT

v_call: TRBV28
d_call: TRBD1
clone_size: NA
cdr3_length: 16
j_call: TRBJ2-2
cdr3_aa: CASSSQRAGGPGELFF
cdr3_nt: TGTGCCAGCAGTTCCCAGCGGGCAGGGGGCCCCGGGGAGCTGTTTTTT

v_call: TRBV5-1
d_call: TRBD1
clone_size: NA
cdr3_length: 15
j_call: TRBJ2-1
cdr3_aa: CASSLGQGHYNEQFF
cdr3_nt: TGCGCCAGCAGCTTGGGACAGGGGCACTACAATGAGCAGTTCTTC

v_call: TRBV11-2
d_call: NA
clone_size: NA
cdr3_length: 14
j_call: TRBJ2-5
cdr3_aa: CASSLGQLALTQYF
cdr3_nt: TGTGCCAGCAGCCTAGGACAGCTAGCGTTGACCCAGTACTTC

v_call: TRBV19
d_call: NA
clone_size: once
cdr3_length: 16
j_call: TRBJ1-1
cdr3_aa: CATLGGGLGMNTEAFF
cdr3_nt: TGTGCCACCCTTGGGGGGGGACTTGGAATGAACACTGAAGCTTTCTTT

v_call: TRBV7-9
d_call: TRBD1
clone_size: NA
cdr3_length: 13
j_call: TRBJ2-5
cdr3_aa: CASTWTGTETQYF
cdr3_nt: TGTGCCAGCACCTGGACAGGGACGGAGACCCAGTACTTC

v_call: TRBV30
d_call: NA
clone_size: NA
cdr3_length: 13
j_call: TRBJ1-6
cdr3_aa: CARTGKTGSPLHF
cdr3_nt: TGTGCCAGAACCGGGAAAACGGGCTCACCCCTCCACTTT

v_call: TRBV19
d_call: TRBD1
clone_size: few
cdr3_length: 15
j_call: TRBJ1-2
cdr3_aa: CASRLIGTGNYGYTF
cdr3_nt: TGTGCCAGCAGACTTATCGGGACAGGGAACTATGGCTACACCTTC

v_call: TRBV18
d_call: TRBD1
clone_size: NA
cdr3_length: 17
j_call: TRBJ1-3
cdr3_aa: CASSPPSGQISGNTIYF
cdr3_nt: TGTGCCAGCTCACCACCGTCGGGACAGATCTCTGGAAACACCATATATTTT

v_call: TRBV7-8
d_call: NA
clone_size: NA
cdr3_length: 16
j_call: TRBJ1-1
cdr3_aa: CASSLVVRYGGTEAFF
cdr3_nt: TGTGCCAGCAGCTTAGTTGTCCGATACGGGGGCACTGAAGCTTTCTTT

v_call: TRBV10-3
d_call: NA
clone_size: NA
cdr3_length: 16
j_call: TRBJ2-1
cdr3_aa: CAISERSGEGFNEQFF
cdr3_nt: TGTGCCATCAGTGAGAGATCGGGAGAAGGTTTCAATGAGCAGTTCTTC

v_call: TRBV25-1
d_call: TRBD1
clone_size: NA
cdr3_length: 16
j_call: TRBJ2-4
cdr3_aa: CASSAGQGGAKNIQYF
cdr3_nt: TGTGCCAGCAGTGCCGGACAGGGGGGGGCCAAAAACATTCAGTACTTC

v_call: TRBV7-9
d_call: NA
clone_size: NA
cdr3_length: 16
j_call: TRBJ2-7
cdr3_aa: CASSFLPGKGGYEQYF
cdr3_nt: TGTGCCAGCAGCTTTTTACCGGGTAAAGGGGGCTACGAGCAGTACTTC

v_call: TRBV10-3
d_call: NA
clone_size: few
cdr3_length: 12
j_call: TRBJ2-2
cdr3_aa: CAIRLEVGELFF
cdr3_nt: TGTGCCATCAGACTAGAGGTCGGGGAGCTGTTTTTT

v_call: TRBV7-2
d_call: NA
clone_size: few
cdr3_length: 12
j_call: TRBJ1-5
cdr3_aa: CASSPGGQPQHF
cdr3_nt: TGTGCCAGCAGCCCCGGGGGTCAGCCCCAGCATTTT

v_call: TRBV30
d_call: NA
clone_size: NA
cdr3_length: 12
j_call: TRBJ2-7
cdr3_aa: CAWSVFFREQYF
cdr3_nt: TGTGCCTGGAGTGTATTTTTCCGGGAGCAGTACTTC

v_call: TRBV5-1
d_call: TRBD1
clone_size: NA
cdr3_length: 14
j_call: TRBJ1-2
cdr3_aa: CASSTGQGNYGYTF
cdr3_nt: TGCGCCAGCAGCACCGGACAGGGCAACTATGGCTACACCTTC

v_call: TRBV11-2
d_call: TRBD2
clone_size: NA
cdr3_length: 16
j_call: TRBJ2-2
cdr3_aa: CASSPPSGRRAGELFF
cdr3_nt: TGTGCCAGCAGCCCCCCTAGCGGGAGAAGGGCCGGGGAGCTGTTTTTT

v_call: TRBV7-2
d_call: TRBD2
clone_size: NA
cdr3_length: 15
j_call: TRBJ2-7
cdr3_aa: CASSQLAGGVYEQYF
cdr3_nt: TGTGCCAGCAGCCAGCTAGCGGGGGGCGTCTACGAGCAGTACTTC

v_call: TRBV29-1
d_call: NA
clone_size: NA
cdr3_length: 12
j_call: TRBJ2-5
cdr3_aa: CSVESGSQTQYF
cdr3_nt: TGCAGCGTTGAGTCGGGGAGCCAGACCCAGTACTTC

v_call: TRBV10-3
d_call: NA
clone_size: few
cdr3_length: 17
j_call: TRBJ2-3
cdr3_aa: CAISEAWRVGGTDTQYF
cdr3_nt: TGTGCCATCAGTGAGGCCTGGCGAGTCGGCGGTACAGATACGCAGTATTTT

v_call: TRBV5-4
d_call: NA
clone_size: few
cdr3_length: 13
j_call: TRBJ2-1
cdr3_aa: CASSLDTHNEQFF
cdr3_nt: TGTGCCAGCAGCTTGGACACCCACAATGAGCAGTTCTTC

v_call: TRBV29-1
d_call: NA
clone_size: NA
cdr3_length: 13
j_call: TRBJ1-1
cdr3_aa: CSVLNPVNTEAFF
cdr3_nt: TGCAGCGTTTTAAACCCAGTGAACACTGAAGCTTTCTTT

v_call: TRBV9
d_call: NA
clone_size: NA
cdr3_length: 16
j_call: TRBJ1-6
cdr3_aa: CASSARTEEYNSPLHF
cdr3_nt: TGTGCCAGCAGCGCAAGGACAGAGGAATATAATTCACCCCTCCACTTT

v_call: TRBV19
d_call: TRBD1
clone_size: NA
cdr3_length: 15
j_call: TRBJ1-4
cdr3_aa: CASSISRGQNEKLFF
cdr3_nt: TGTGCCAGTAGTATTTCCAGGGGGCAGAATGAAAAACTGTTTTTT

v_call: TRBV7-3
d_call: TRBD1
clone_size: NA
cdr3_length: 18
j_call: TRBJ2-2
cdr3_aa: CASSLRPSWQGDTGELFF
cdr3_nt: TGTGCCAGCAGCTTAAGGCCTAGTTGGCAGGGGGACACCGGGGAGCTGTTTTTT

v_call: TRBV6-6
d_call: NA
clone_size: NA
cdr3_length: 13
j_call: TRBJ1-1
cdr3_aa: CASSTGRNTEAFF
cdr3_nt: TGTGCCAGCAGTACAGGCAGAAACACTGAAGCTTTCTTT

v_call: TRBV5-1
d_call: TRBD2
clone_size: few
cdr3_length: 17
j_call: TRBJ2-1
cdr3_aa: CASSIIAGLAGYNEQFF
cdr3_nt: TGCGCCAGCAGCATTATTGCAGGACTAGCGGGCTACAATGAGCAGTTCTTC

v_call: TRBV20-1
d_call: TRBD2
clone_size: few
cdr3_length: 11
j_call: TRBJ2-1
cdr3_aa: CSVSGRHEQFF
cdr3_nt: TGCAGTGTTAGCGGGAGGCATGAGCAGTTCTTC

v_call: TRBV5-6
d_call: NA
clone_size: NA
cdr3_length: 18
j_call: TRBJ1-1
cdr3_aa: CASSLRLWWAGSNPEAFF
cdr3_nt: TGTGCCAGCAGCTTGAGGTTGTGGTGGGCAGGGTCCAACCCTGAAGCTTTCTTT

v_call: TRBV4-1
d_call: NA
clone_size: once
cdr3_length: 15
j_call: TRBJ2-2
cdr3_aa: CASSPSGIVTGELFF
cdr3_nt: TGCGCCAGCAGCCCTTCAGGGATCGTTACCGGGGAGCTGTTTTTT

v_call: TRBV29-1
d_call: NA
clone_size: few
cdr3_length: 13
j_call: TRBJ1-1
cdr3_aa: CSVDRGRNTEAFF
cdr3_nt: TGCAGCGTTGATCGGGGTAGGAACACTGAAGCTTTCTTT

v_call: TRBV7-2
d_call: NA
clone_size: few
cdr3_length: 13
j_call: TRBJ2-3
cdr3_aa: CASSFPRGGTQYF
cdr3_nt: TGTGCCAGCAGCTTTCCCAGGGGTGGAACGCAGTATTTT

v_call: TRBV4-2
d_call: NA
clone_size: few
cdr3_length: 17
j_call: TRBJ1-3
cdr3_aa: CASSQDLAFHSGNTIYF
cdr3_nt: TGTGCCAGCAGCCAAGATCTAGCCTTCCACTCTGGAAACACCATATATTTT

v_call: TRBV7-3
d_call: TRBD1
clone_size: NA
cdr3_length: 14
j_call: TRBJ2-1
cdr3_aa: CASSSNLGTGVKFF
cdr3_nt: TGTGCCAGCAGCTCCAACCTCGGGACAGGCGTTAAGTTCTTC

v_call: TRBV7-2
d_call: NA
clone_size: NA
cdr3_length: 16
j_call: TRBJ2-3
cdr3_aa: CASSLYTGSSTDTQYF
cdr3_nt: TGTGCCAGCAGCTTATACACGGGGTCTAGCACAGATACGCAGTATTTT

v_call: TRBV5-6
d_call: TRBD2
clone_size: NA
cdr3_length: 17
j_call: TRBJ2-3
cdr3_aa: CASSFRTSGRAEDTQYF
cdr3_nt: TGTGCCAGCAGCTTCCGGACTAGCGGGAGGGCCGAAGATACGCAGTATTTT

v_call: TRBV18
d_call: NA
clone_size: NA
cdr3_length: 12
j_call: TRBJ2-5
cdr3_aa: CASRGSKETQYF
cdr3_nt: TGTGCCAGCAGAGGGAGTAAAGAGACCCAGTACTTC

v_call: TRBV9
d_call: TRBD2
clone_size: NA
cdr3_length: 15
j_call: TRBJ2-7
cdr3_aa: CASSVSAGEIGEQYF
cdr3_nt: TGTGCCAGCAGCGTCTCGGCGGGAGAAATCGGCGAGCAGTACTTC

v_call: TRBV30
d_call: NA
clone_size: NA
cdr3_length: 14
j_call: TRBJ2-4
cdr3_aa: CAWNPGIAKNIQYF
cdr3_nt: TGTGCCTGGAACCCAGGAATAGCCAAAAACATTCAGTACTTC